The 26 T cell receptor beta chains reported below all come from one sample, sequenced in a study of T cells after somatic rescue of genetic block. The table came from immunoSEQ multiplex PCR; TCRdb's copy has only in-frame clones and leaves some out. The repertoire consists of more than 12,000 clones, with about 70% occurring once and the leading ten covering 11% to 15%. Sequenced: peripheral blood mononuclear cells (PBMCs). The receptors derive from a boy younger than 18.

The chain carries TRBV25-1 and TRBJ2-1; D is possibly TRBD2 (6 bases). This CDR3 is 17 amino acids long. V lost 4 bases and J lost 0, with 16 bases in between. From germline, CDR1 is MGHDK and CDR2 SYGVNS. The CDR3 loop reads CASSGMEGKSSYNEQFF. DNA of the CDR3: TGTGCCAGCAGTGGCATGGAGGGAAAGAGCTCCTACAATGAGCAGTTCTTC.

The rearrangement links TRBV5-1 to TRBJ2-5; D may be TRBD1 (5 bases). The CDR3 is made up of 16 amino acids. CDR1 is SGHRS and CDR2 is YFSETQ in the germline V gene. Trimming took off 1 base at V and 2 bases at J, with 15 bases between the two ends. Here the CDR3 DNA reads TGCGCCAGCAGCTTGATGTCAGGGTTTCTTCAAGAGACCCAGTACTTC. It yields the protein CASSLMSGFLQETQYF.

The CDR3 DNA reads as TGTGCCAGCAGCACCCACCGGGACTACCCCCTCAATGAGCAGTTCTTC. Protein sequence: CASSTHRDYPLNEQFF. The chain joins TRBV7-9 to TRBJ2-1; 7 bases agree with TRBD2. Germline V gives CDR1 SEHNR, CDR2 FQNEAQ (reference sequence). The V and J ends lost 5 bases and 6 bases, in that order; junction bases with no gene match: 13. The CDR3 is 16 amino acids.

The chain links TRBV5-6 to TRBJ1-5; 7 bases are a match to TRBD1. The CDR3 runs 15 residues. The V gene end was trimmed by 4 bases and the J gene end by 5 bases; junction bases not matched to a gene: 9. Germline assignment: CDR1 SGHDT and CDR2 YYEEEE. CDR3 sequence (DNA): TGTGCCAGCAGCGTCTTAGGGGGCTCTGATCAGCCCCAGCATTTT. This encodes CASSVLGGSDQPQHF. Full variable domain (missing parts from reference TRBV5-6 and TRBJ1-5): DAGVTQSPTHLIKTRGQQVTLRCSPKSGHDTVSWYQQALGQGPQFIFQYYEEEERQRGNFPDRFSGHQFPNYSSELNVNALLLGDSALYLCASSVLGGSDQPQHFGDGTRLSIL.

The chain couples TRBV19 to TRBJ2-2; D is perhaps TRBD1 (7 bases). Trimming pared 7 bases from V and 0 bases from J, leaving 21 bases between. The CDR3 has 18 residues. The germline gives CDR1 LNHDA, CDR2 SQIVND (reference sequence). CDR3 nucleotide sequence: TGTGCCAGTATTTCTCTAGGGGGGACAGCCGCGAACACCGGGGAGCTGTTTTTT. Encoded protein: CASISLGGTAANTGELFF.

In nucleotides, the CDR3 is TGTGCCAGCAGCTACAGCGGACAGCTAAATCAGCCCCAGCATTTT. As protein: CASSYSGQLNQPQHF. The V gene is TRBV11-2, the J gene TRBJ1-5, with D tentatively TRBD1 (6 bases). V was cut by 4 bases and J by 4 bases, with 14 bases left in between. The CDR3 is 15 amino acids. Germline values: CDR1 SGHAT, CDR2 FQNNGV.

The genes are TRBV6-1 and TRBJ2-7, with 12 nucleotides matching TRBD2. Germline V lookup: CDR1 MNHNS, CDR2 SASEGT. V lost 6 bases and J lost 5; bases outside the gene matches: 5. CDR3 length: 14 amino acids. The DNA of the CDR3 is TGTGCCAGCAGATGGACTAGCGGGAACAACGAGCAGTACTTC. Translation: CASRWTSGNNEQYF.

The V gene is TRBV27, the J gene TRBJ1-5, with a possible D match to TRBD1 (5 bases). In germline, CDR1 is MNHEY, CDR2 SMNVEV (reference sequence). This CDR3 spans 14 amino acids. V was cut by 2 bases and J by 3 bases, with 8 bases left in between. The CDR3: CASSLNRFNQPQHF. CDR3 sequence (DNA): TGTGCCAGCAGTTTAAACAGGTTCAATCAGCCCCAGCATTTT.

The chain links TRBV4-2 to TRBJ2-2; TRBD2 matches at 7 bases. With V trimmed by 4 bases and J by 7 bases, 15 bases remained unmatched. The CDR3 runs to 17 residues. The germline CDR1 and CDR2 sequences are LGHNA and YNFKEQ. CDR3 loop: CASSPVGLAVGSGELFF. The CDR3 DNA is TGTGCCAGCAGCCCCGTGGGGCTAGCGGTTGGGAGCGGGGAGCTGTTTTTT.

V usage is TRBV7-9 and J usage is TRBJ2-6; the D gene could be TRBD1 or TRBD2 (6 bases each). Germline CDR1 is SEHNR and CDR2 is FQNEAQ (reference sequence). This CDR3 has 17 amino acids. V shed 11 bases and J shed 0 bases, with 20 bases lying between them. The CDR3 loop reads CAGYRAPGVSGANVLTF. CDR3 DNA: TGTGCCGGATACAGGGCGCCGGGGGTCTCTGGGGCCAACGTCCTGACTTTC.

This clone was counted once. This chain uses TRBV5-4 with TRBJ2-6, with a weak D call TRBD1 (7 bases). Germline CDR1 and CDR2: SGHNT and YYREEE (reference sequence). Trimming cost V 3 bases and J 3 bases, with 19 bases left between them. The CDR3 length is 18 residues. The CDR3 DNA sequence: TGTGCCAGCAGCTGGGACTTGAGACAGGGCTATGGGGCCAACGTCCTGACTTTC. It codes for CASSWDLRQGYGANVLTF.

The rearrangement uses TRBV18 and TRBJ2-7, with TRBD2 as a possible D gene (6 bases). The germline gives CDR1 KGHSH, CDR2 LQKENI. The CDR3 extends over 15 amino acids. Trimming cost V 0 bases and J 0 bases, with 9 bases left between them. CDR3 DNA sequence: TGTGCCAGCTCACCACCGAAGACTAGCTCCTACGAGCAGTACTTC. Protein: CASSPPKTSSYEQYF.

By proportion, this clone is medium-sized. The chain carries TRBV5-1 and TRBJ1-3; no clear D gene. V was cut by 0 bases and J by 2 bases, with 3 bases left in between. CDR1 and CDR2 from the germline V gene are SGHRS and YFSETQ. CDR3 size: 13 residues. In nucleotides, the CDR3 is TGCGCCAGCAGCTTGGGCCCTGGAAACACCATATATTTT. Its translation: CASSLGPGNTIYF.

By sample share, this clone is medium-sized. Relative to the germline gene, one junction end is altered; a read error may explain this. The rearrangement uses TRBV7-4 and TRBJ2-7; 9 nucleotides agree with TRBD2. This CDR3 is 15 amino acids long. The germline gives CDR1 SGHVT, CDR2 SQSDAQ. CDR3 in amino acids: CASGFATSGSYEQYF. The CDR3 DNA reads as TGTGCCAGCGGCTTCGCGACTAGCGGTTCCTACGAGCAGTACTTC.

Regarding this clone: With a far larger clone one base away, a read error is the likely cause. This sequence joins TRBV5-4 and TRBJ1-6; maybe TRBD1 (5 bases). Germline V gene data show CDR1 as SGHNT and CDR2 as YYREEE (reference sequence). The CDR3 totals 16 residues. The V gene lost 3 bases and the J gene lost 4 bases, with 14 bases spanning the gap. CDR3 residues: CASSSYDEGYNSPLHF. CDR3 DNA sequence: TGTGCCAGCAGCTCCTATGACGAGGGGTATAATTCACCCCTCCACTTT.

This clone has only a few counts. This chain joins TRBV13 and TRBJ2-7; 15 bases are a match to TRBD2. This CDR3 comprises 16 residues. Trimming removed 4 bases from V and 7 bases from J; junction bases left unmatched: 8. The germline V gene encodes CDR1 PRHDT and CDR2 FYEKMQ (reference sequence). The CDR3 DNA reads TGTGCCAGCAGCTCATGGACTAGCGGGGGGGCCGAGGAGCAGTACTTC. Translation gives CASSSWTSGGAEEQYF.

This clone was observed a handful of times. V is TRBV4-2 and J is TRBJ1-4; D not certain. V gave up 0 bases and J gave up 4 bases, with 12 bases separating them. Germline V lookup: CDR1 LGHNA, CDR2 YNFKEQ. This CDR3 has 16 amino acids. For the CDR3, the DNA is TGTGCCAGCAGCCAAGAGGCCGGGAAGGATAATGAAAAACTGTTTTTT. Residues: CASSQEAGKDNEKLFF.

The chain links TRBV13 to TRBJ2-3, with D perhaps TRBD1 or TRBD2 (5 bases each). Germline V lookup: CDR1 PRHDT, CDR2 FYEKMQ (reference sequence). The CDR3 consists of 13 residues. V was clipped by 7 bases and J by 0 bases, with 8 bases between them. CDR3: CASNWGSTDTQYF. The CDR3 nucleotides are TGTGCCAGCAATTGGGGGAGCACAGATACGCAGTATTTT.

The rearrangement joins TRBV18 to TRBJ2-7, with TRBD1 as a possible D gene (6 bases). The CDR3 has 15 amino acids. The V end was cut by 1 base, the J end by 5 bases, with 15 bases between. Germline values: CDR1 KGHSH, CDR2 LQKENI. The DNA of the CDR3 is TGTGCCAGCTCACCACAGTTGGGGGCAGAAGACGAGCAGTACTTC. Its protein product is CASSPQLGAEDEQYF. Combining the CDR3 with reference TRBV18 and TRBJ2-7 gives the whole variable domain NAGVMQNPRHLVRRRGQEARLRCSPMKGHSHVYWYRQLPEEGLKFMVYLQKENIIDESGMPKERFSAEFPKEGPSILRIQQVVRGDSAAYFCASSPQLGAEDEQYFGPGTRLTVT.

The genes are TRBV6-1 and TRBJ2-7; D uncertain. The CDR3 is made up of 17 amino acids. Germline V gene lookup returns CDR1 MNHNS and CDR2 SASEGT. V lost 2 bases, J lost 3 bases, and 20 bases lay in between. The CDR3 DNA sequence: TGTGCCAGCAGTGAAATAGGAAGGTTTTCCCCCTACTACGAGCAGTACTTC. This encodes CASSEIGRFSPYYEQYF.

V gene TRBV7-3 combines with J gene TRBJ2-6, with 7 positions matching TRBD1. Germline trimming cut 2 bases from V and 4 bases from J; bases unmatched to any gene: 11. Germline-derived CDR1 and CDR2 are SGHTA and FQGTGA. CDR3 size: 18 residues. This CDR3 reads CASSLSGGRGSGANVLTF. CDR3 DNA sequence: TGTGCCAGCAGCTTATCCGGTGGCAGGGGGTCCGGGGCCAACGTCCTGACTTTC. The whole variable domain, remainder taken from reference TRBV7-3 and TRBJ2-6, is GAGVSQTPSNKVTEKGKYVELRCDPISGHTALYWYRQSLGQGPEFLIYFQGTGAADDSGLPNDRFFAVRPEGSVSTLKIQRTERGDSAVYLCASSLSGGRGSGANVLTFGAGSRLTVL.

The chain couples TRBV28 to TRBJ2-3; D is possibly TRBD2 (5 bases). Trimming removed 5 bases from V and 6 bases from J, with 12 bases in between. The CDR3 consists of 13 residues. Germline loops: CDR1 MDHEN, CDR2 SYDVKM. CDR3 DNA sequence: TGTGCCAGCAGTATGGACTCCCTGGATACGCAGTATTTT. Protein product: CASSMDSLDTQYF.

In DNA, the CDR3 is TGTGCCAGCAGTTTATCGTTTCCAGGAACCTACGAGCAGTACTTC. It encodes CASSLSFPGTYEQYF. This chain connects TRBV27 to TRBJ2-7; D not certain. V dropped 0 bases and J dropped 2 bases, with 11 bases sitting between them. In germline, CDR1 is MNHEY, CDR2 SMNVEV (reference sequence). The CDR3 totals 15 residues.

The V call is TRBV7-3, the J call TRBJ2-1; 8 bases line up with TRBD2. Trimming cost V 5 bases and J 7 bases; bases outside gene matches: 10. Germline V CDR1 and CDR2: SGHTA, FQGTGA. This CDR3 has 15 amino acids. This chain's CDR3 is CASSPGAGETNEQFF. CDR3 in DNA: TGTGCCAGCAGCCCAGGAGCGGGGGAGACAAATGAGCAGTTCTTC.

In its sample, this clone was seen once. The chain carries TRBV11-2 and TRBJ2-2; D may match TRBD1 or TRBD2 (5 bases each). CDR1 is SGHAT and CDR2 is FQNNGV in the germline V gene. The CDR3 extends over 14 amino acids. V was pared by 5 bases and J by 2 bases, with 9 bases between. Here the CDR3 DNA reads TGTGCCAGCAGCCGGGACCTCAACACCGGGGAGCTGTTTTTT. Protein: CASSRDLNTGELFF.

This chain joins TRBV5-4 and TRBJ2-3; D ambiguous. Trimming took 0 bases from V and 0 from J, leaving 5 bases between them. The germline V gene has CDR1 SGHNT and CDR2 YYREEE (reference sequence). This CDR3 region has 14 residues. CDR3 loop: CASSLEGSTDTQYF. In nucleotides, the CDR3 is TGTGCCAGCAGCTTGGAAGGCAGCACAGATACGCAGTATTTT. Looking up the rest from reference TRBV5-4 and TRBJ2-3 gives the full variable domain: ETGVTQSPTHLIKTRGQQVTLRCSSQSGHNTVSWYQQALGQGPQFIFQYYREEENGRGNFPPRFSGLQFPNYSSELNVNALELDDSALYLCASSLEGSTDTQYFGPGTRLTVL.